Included here is one T cell receptor beta chain sequence, with context. The antigen remains undetermined. One junction end disagrees with the germline gene, perhaps due to a read error. This record belongs to a study of post-analysis software for immune sequencing data. Study background: The cohort encompassed relapsing-remitting, secondary progressive and progressive-relapsing multiple sclerosis disease courses. Regarding the study as a whole: Those with multiple sclerosis, the patient group, showed significantly lower normalized Chao1 diversity than controls. A handful of TRBV segments were significantly more frequent in patients than in controls. TRBV5-6, TRBV5-1 and TRBV20-1 were among these segments.

The library was made from cDNA and included unique molecular identifiers. Hundreds of thousands of cDNA molecules came from around 0.96 to 9.9 million T cells. TCRdb used MiXCR to reprocess the PCR reads, holding one entry per CDR3 protein. The sample contains around 710,000 distinct CDR3 sequences, under 60% of which appear only once. The CDR3 contains 13 residues. Germline CDR1 and CDR2: WNHNN and SYGVQD (reference sequence). This chain joins TRBV10-1 and TRBJ1-5, with D perhaps TRBD1 (6 bases). Input material: blood. The TCR originated in a girl between 5 and 17 years old with multiple sclerosis. CDR3: CANSAHRVGSQHF. CDR3 DNA: TGCGCCAACAGTGCGCACAGGGTTGGATCGCAGCATTTT.